A selection of T cell receptor beta chains follows, all from one sample in a study of T cells after somatic rescue of genetic block. The method was immunoSEQ multiplex PCR; TCRdb's version includes in-frame clones alone and lacks a portion of them. Of more than 13,000 clones in the sample, under 75% are singletons; the top ten hold less than 25%. The sequencing input was peripheral blood mononuclear cells (PBMCs). Source of these receptors: a boy between 5 and 17 years old. Both conserved end residues are part of each CDR3. Each record gives: clone size, D gene, CDR3 length, V gene, J gene, CDR3 protein, CDR3 DNA. A D gene is named only where the DNA matches it firmly. For some rows the clone size is stated as once, few or many, or as a class when expanded; others skip it.

>few|NA|13|TRBV6-5|TRBJ2-3
CASALGGEDTQYF
TGTGCCAGCGCCCTAGGGGGTGAAGATACGCAGTATTTT
>NA|NA|14|TRBV4-2|TRBJ2-3
CASSQVTSTDTQYF
TGTGCCAGCAGCCAAGTTACTAGCACAGATACGCAGTATTTT
>NA|NA|13|TRBV27|TRBJ1-2
CASSLGAGDGYTF
TGTGCCAGCAGTTTAGGGGCAGGGGACGGCTACACCTTC
>NA|TRBD2|15|TRBV9|TRBJ2-3
CASSPGGSSTDTQYF
TGTGCCAGCAGCCCCGGGGGGTCTAGCACAGATACGCAGTATTTT
>once|NA|16|TRBV4-2|TRBJ2-2
CASSQDELAAPGELFF
TGTGCCAGCAGCCAAGATGAGCTAGCTGCTCCCGGGGAGCTGTTTTTT
>NA|TRBD2|13|TRBV30|TRBJ2-3
CAWTGGVTDTQYF
TGTGCCTGGACGGGGGGAGTGACAGATACGCAGTATTTT
>NA|TRBD1|14|TRBV28|TRBJ1-6
CASSLTQGGTTLHF
TGTGCCAGCAGTTTAACACAGGGGGGCACAACCCTCCACTTT
>NA|TRBD1|17|TRBV2|TRBJ1-2
CASSEYRTGLGRYGYTF
TGTGCCAGCAGTGAATATAGGACAGGGTTGGGCCGGTATGGCTACACCTTC
>NA|TRBD2|17|TRBV9|TRBJ2-3
CASSVGLAGPSTDTQYF
TGTGCCAGCAGCGTAGGTCTAGCGGGACCTAGCACAGATACGCAGTATTTT
>NA|NA|13|TRBV30|TRBJ2-7
CAWISRGRDEQYF
TGTGCCTGGATCTCCCGGGGCAGGGACGAGCAGTACTTC
>NA|NA|15|TRBV27|TRBJ2-1
CASSPRDLSYNEQFF
TGTGCCAGCAGTCCCCGGGACCTATCATACAATGAGCAGTTCTTC
>NA|NA|14|TRBV18|TRBJ1-2
CASSRTPANYGYTF
TGTGCCAGCTCGCGGACCCCAGCTAACTATGGCTACACCTTC
>NA|NA|12|TRBV15|TRBJ2-7
CATSSARYEQYF
TGTGCCACCAGCAGTGCTCGGTACGAGCAGTACTTC
>few|TRBD1|15|TRBV5-1|TRBJ2-2
CASSFRDRGNGELFF
TGCGCCAGCAGCTTCCGGGACAGGGGTAACGGGGAGCTGTTTTTT
>once|NA|14|TRBV15|TRBJ2-1
CATSRAAGPNEQFF
TGTGCCACCAGCAGAGCTGCGGGGCCCAATGAGCAGTTCTTC
>NA|NA|11|TRBV19|TRBJ2-1
CASRKYGEQFF
TGTGCCAGTAGAAAGTACGGTGAGCAGTTCTTC
>NA|NA|15|TRBV19|TRBJ1-5
CASSITPAKNQPQHF
TGTGCCAGTAGTATAACCCCGGCGAAGAATCAGCCCCAGCATTTT
>NA|NA|12|TRBV10-3|TRBJ2-7
CAISGLSYEQYF
TGTGCCATCAGCGGACTTTCCTACGAGCAGTACTTC
>NA|TRBD2|15|TRBV10-3|TRBJ2-7
CAISEGTAGGYEQYF
TGTGCCATCAGTGAGGGGACAGCGGGGGGTTACGAGCAGTACTTC
>NA|NA|16|TRBV28|TRBJ2-1
CASSGWDSSSYNEQFF
TGTGCCAGCAGTGGGTGGGATTCGAGCTCCTACAATGAGCAGTTCTTC
>NA|NA|12|TRBV6-5|TRBJ1-2
CASLAGGNGYTF
TGTGCCAGCTTGGCGGGGGGAAATGGCTACACCTTC
>once|TRBD2|16|TRBV9|TRBJ2-1
CASSVAGTRAYQEQFF
TGTGCCAGCAGCGTAGCCGGGACTAGGGCCTATCAAGAGCAGTTCTTC